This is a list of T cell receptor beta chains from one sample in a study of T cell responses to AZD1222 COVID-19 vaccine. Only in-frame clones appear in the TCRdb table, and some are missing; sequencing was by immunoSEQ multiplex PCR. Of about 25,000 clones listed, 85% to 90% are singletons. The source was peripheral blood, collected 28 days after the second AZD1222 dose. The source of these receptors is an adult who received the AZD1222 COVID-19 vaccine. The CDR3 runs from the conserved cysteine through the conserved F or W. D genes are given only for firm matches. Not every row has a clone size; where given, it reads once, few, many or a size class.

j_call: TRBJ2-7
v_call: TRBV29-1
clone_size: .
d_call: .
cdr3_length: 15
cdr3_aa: CSAKTGQRSSYEQYF
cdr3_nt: TGCAGCGCCAAAACTGGGCAGAGGAGCTCCTACGAGCAGTACTTC

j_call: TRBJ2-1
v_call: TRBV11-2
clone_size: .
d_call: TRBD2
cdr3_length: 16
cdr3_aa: CASSIRLAGVYNEQFF
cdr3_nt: TGTGCCAGCAGCATCCGACTAGCGGGAGTATACAATGAGCAGTTCTTC

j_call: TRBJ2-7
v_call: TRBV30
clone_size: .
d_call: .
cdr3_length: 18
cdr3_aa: CAWMPRGRLFRPPYEQYF
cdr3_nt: TGTGCCTGGATGCCTCGGGGGCGTTTGTTCCGCCCCCCCTACGAGCAGTACTTC

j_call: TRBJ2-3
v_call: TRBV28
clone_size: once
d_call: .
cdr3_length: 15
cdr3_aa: CASSLLEVYTDTQYF
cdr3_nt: TGTGCCAGCAGTTTACTGGAGGTCTACACAGATACGCAGTATTTT

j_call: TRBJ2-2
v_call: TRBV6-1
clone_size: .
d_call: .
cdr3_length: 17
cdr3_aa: CASSEFSGRVRAGELFF
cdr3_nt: TGTGCCAGCAGTGAATTTTCCGGGAGAGTTCGGGCCGGGGAGCTGTTTTTT

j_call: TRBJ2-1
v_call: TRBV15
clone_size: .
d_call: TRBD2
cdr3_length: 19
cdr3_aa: CATSRGLAGLISSYNEQFF
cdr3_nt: TGTGCCACCAGCCGGGGACTAGCGGGGTTAATAAGCTCCTACAATGAGCAGTTCTTC

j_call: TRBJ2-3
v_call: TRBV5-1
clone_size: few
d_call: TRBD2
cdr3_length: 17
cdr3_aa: CASSLASSGRAGDTQYF
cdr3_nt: TGCGCCAGCAGCTTGGCGTCTAGCGGGCGGGCTGGGGATACGCAGTATTTT

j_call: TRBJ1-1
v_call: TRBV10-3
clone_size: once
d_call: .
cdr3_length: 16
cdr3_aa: CAISETLRNMNTEAFF
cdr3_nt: TGTGCCATCAGTGAGACCCTCAGGAATATGAACACTGAAGCTTTCTTT

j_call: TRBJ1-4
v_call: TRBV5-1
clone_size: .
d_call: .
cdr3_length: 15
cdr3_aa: CASSLPWRNNEKLFF
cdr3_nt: TGCGCCAGCAGCTTACCGTGGCGGAATAATGAAAAACTGTTTTTT

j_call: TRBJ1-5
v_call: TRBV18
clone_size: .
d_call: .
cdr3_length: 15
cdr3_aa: CASSLRQTINQPQHF
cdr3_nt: TGTGCCAGCTCTCTCCGACAGACAATTAATCAGCCCCAGCATTTT

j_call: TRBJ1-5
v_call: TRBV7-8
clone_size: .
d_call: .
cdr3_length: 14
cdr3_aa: CASSFTDSPQPQHF
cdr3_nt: TGTGCCAGCAGCTTCACGGACAGTCCTCAGCCCCAGCATTTT

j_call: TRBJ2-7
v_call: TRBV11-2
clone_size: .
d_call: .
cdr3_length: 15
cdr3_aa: CASSLGSAGRYEQYF
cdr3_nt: TGTGCCAGCAGCTTAGGCTCTGCGGGGCGCTACGAGCAGTACTTC

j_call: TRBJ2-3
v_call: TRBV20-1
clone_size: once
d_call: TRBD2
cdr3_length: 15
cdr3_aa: CSASSAGGGTDTQYF
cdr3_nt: TGCAGTGCTAGTTCCGCGGGAGGCGGCACAGATACGCAGTATTTT

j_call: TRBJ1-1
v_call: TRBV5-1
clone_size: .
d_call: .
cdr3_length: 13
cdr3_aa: CASRPYMNTEAFF
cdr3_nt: TGCGCCAGCAGACCATATATGAACACTGAAGCTTTCTTT

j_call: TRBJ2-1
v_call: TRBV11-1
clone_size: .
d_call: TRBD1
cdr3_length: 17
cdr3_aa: CASSLAPPGQGYNEQFF
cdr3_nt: TGTGCCAGCAGCTTAGCACCCCCGGGACAGGGCTACAATGAGCAGTTCTTC

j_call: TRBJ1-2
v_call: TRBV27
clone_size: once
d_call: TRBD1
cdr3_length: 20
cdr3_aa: CASSLPVPDRGPQMCYGYTF
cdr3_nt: TGTGCCAGCAGTTTACCAGTACCCGACAGGGGTCCCCAAATGTGTTATGGCTACACCTTC

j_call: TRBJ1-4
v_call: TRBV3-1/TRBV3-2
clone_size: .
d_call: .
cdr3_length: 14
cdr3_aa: CASSQGGTGEKLFF
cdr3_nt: TGTGCCAGCAGCCAAGGAGGGACCGGGGAAAAACTGTTTTTT

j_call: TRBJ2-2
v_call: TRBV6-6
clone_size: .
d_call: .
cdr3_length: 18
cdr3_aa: CASSLQTVRTDFIGELFF
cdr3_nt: TGTGCCAGCAGTCTGCAGACAGTCCGAACCGATTTTATCGGGGAGCTGTTTTTT

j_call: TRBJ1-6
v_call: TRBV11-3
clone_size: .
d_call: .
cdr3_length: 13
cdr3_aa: CASSSITNSPLHF
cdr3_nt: TGTGCCAGCAGCTCTATTACAAATTCACCCCTCCACTTT

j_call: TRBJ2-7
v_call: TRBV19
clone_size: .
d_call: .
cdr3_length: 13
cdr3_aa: CATQGPGYYEQYF
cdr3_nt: TGTGCCACCCAAGGGCCGGGCTACTACGAGCAGTACTTC

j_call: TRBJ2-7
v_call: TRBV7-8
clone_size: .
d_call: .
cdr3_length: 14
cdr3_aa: CASSLGVGAYEQYF
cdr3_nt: TGTGCCAGCAGCTTAGGGGTAGGCGCCTACGAGCAGTACTTC

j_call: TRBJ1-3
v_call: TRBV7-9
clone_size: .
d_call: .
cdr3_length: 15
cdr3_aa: CASSLDPHSGNTIYF
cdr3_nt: TGTGCCAGCAGCTTAGATCCTCACTCTGGAAACACCATATATTTT

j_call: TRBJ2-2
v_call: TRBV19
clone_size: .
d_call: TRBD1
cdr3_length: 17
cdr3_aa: CASSTTPGQSNTGELFF
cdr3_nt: TGTGCCAGTAGTACTACTCCGGGACAGTCGAACACCGGGGAGCTGTTTTTT

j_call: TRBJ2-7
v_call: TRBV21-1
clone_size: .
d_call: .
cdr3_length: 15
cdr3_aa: CASSKGGAGDYEQYF
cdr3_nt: TGTGCCAGCAGCAAAGGGGGAGCGGGAGACTACGAGCAGTACTTC

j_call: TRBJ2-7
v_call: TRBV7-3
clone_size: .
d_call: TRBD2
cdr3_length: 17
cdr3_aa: CASSPGTSGRGIYEQYF
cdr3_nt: TGTGCCAGCAGCCCAGGGACTAGCGGGAGAGGAATCTACGAGCAGTACTTC